A single sample is the source of the 32 T cell receptor beta chains below, sequenced in a study of CD8 T cells in Susac syndrome. Reverse transcription of roughly 0.45 to 1 ug RNA used random hexamers. TCRdb re-derived calls from the immunoSEQ multiplex PCR reads in MiXCR, one entry per CDR3 protein. The sample carries about 210,000 distinct CDR3 sequences, around 96% recorded once. Material for sequencing was CD4+ T cells from PBMCs. These receptor sequences come from a human donor with multiple sclerosis.

The gene calls are TRBV29-1 and TRBJ2-7; TRBD2 agrees at 9 bases. This CDR3 comprises 12 residues. The germline V gene encodes CDR1 SQVTM and CDR2 ANQGSEA. Germline trimming cut 4 bases from V and 5 bases from J; bases unmatched to any gene: 3. The CDR3 loop is CSVGLAGNEQYF. CDR3 DNA: TGCAGCGTTGGTCTAGCGGGGAACGAGCAGTACTTC.

V gene TRBV27 combines with J gene TRBJ2-6, with unresolved D. Germline CDR1 reads MNHEY; CDR2 reads SMNVEV (reference sequence). This CDR3 is 17 amino acids long. Trimming took 2 bases from V and 0 from J, leaving 11 bases between them. CDR3: CASSLVMGTSGANVLTF. The CDR3 nucleotides read TGTGCCAGCAGTTTAGTAATGGGAACCTCTGGGGCCAACGTCCTGACTTTC.

The rearrangement joins TRBV25-1 to TRBJ1-1; no clear D. CDR1 and CDR2 (germline): MGHDK, SYGVNS. The CDR3 is made up of 13 amino acids. V lost 3 bases and J lost 1, with 6 bases in between. DNA for the CDR3: TGTGCCAGCAGTGACACGGGGAACACTGAAGCTTTCTTT. It translates to CASSDTGNTEAFF.

This clonotype appeared once. The chain couples TRBV20-1 to TRBJ2-3; 9 bases match TRBD2. Germline lookup yields CDR1 DFQATT and CDR2 SNEGSKA (reference sequence). This CDR3 has 14 residues. V shed 5 bases and J 8 bases; nucleotides not matched to a gene: 11. The CDR3 spells CSAQGAGGLGTQYF. The CDR3 DNA is TGCAGTGCTCAAGGAGCGGGAGGTCTTGGTACGCAGTATTTT.

The V call is TRBV12-3 or TRBV12-4, the J call TRBJ1-1, with TRBD1 matching over 10 bases. V trimming: 5 bases; J trimming: 4 bases; junction bases outside the gene matches: 10. This CDR3 is 16 amino acids long. In DNA form, the CDR3 reads TGTGCCAGCAGTCCGGGACAGGGGATGGGGGCCACTGAAGCTTTCTTT. Protein product: CASSPGQGMGATEAFF.

The sample holds one count of this clonotype. The chain combines TRBV12-3 or TRBV12-4 with TRBJ2-1, with D possibly matching TRBD2 (7 bases). The length of the CDR3 is 15 residues. V shed 6 bases and J shed 0 bases, with 12 bases lying between them. In nucleotides, the CDR3 is TGTGCCAGCAGGGGCGGGGGCACCTCCTACAATGAGCAGTTCTTC. Protein sequence: CASRGGGTSYNEQFF.

The chain couples TRBV27 to TRBJ1-4; D not resolved. The CDR3 covers 15 residues. Germline loops: CDR1 MNHEY, CDR2 SMNVEV (reference sequence). Trimming stripped 5 bases from V and 7 bases from J, with 17 bases between. CDR3 nucleotide sequence: TGTGCCAGCAGTGTCCGAAGAGGTTTATTTGAAAAACTGTTTTTT. Encoded protein: CASSVRRGLFEKLFF.

J is TRBJ1-4 and V is TRBV3-1, with D hard to call. The ends were cut back, 4 bases at V and 8 bases at J, with 14 bases in the middle. Germline V CDR1 and CDR2: LGHDT, YNNKEL (reference sequence). This CDR3 is built from 14 residues. In DNA form, the CDR3 reads TGTGCCAGCAGCCGGTCGGGGAATCAAGAAAAACTGTTTTTT. Translating it yields CASSRSGNQEKLFF.

The chain employs TRBV29-1 and TRBJ1-2; 7 nucleotides agree with TRBD1. The CDR3 extends over 13 amino acids. Germline V gives CDR1 SQVTM, CDR2 ANQGSEA. The ends lost 7 bases at V and 5 bases at J; junction bases unmatched: 10. DNA of the CDR3: TGCAGCGCGTCCGGGACAGCTACTTATGGCTACACCTTC. This codes for CSASGTATYGYTF.

In this sample, this clonotype turned up once. The chain carries TRBV20-1 and TRBJ1-4, with 8 bases matching TRBD1. CDR1 and CDR2 from the germline V gene are DFQATT and SNEGSKA (reference sequence). The CDR3 has 15 amino acids. The J segment lost 0 bases and the V segment lost 6 bases, leaving 6 bases of the junction unmatched. Written as DNA, the CDR3 is TGCAGTGCACGACAGGGGACGACAACTAATGAAAAACTGTTTTTT. The encoded protein is CSARQGTTTNEKLFF.

The genes are TRBV20-1 and TRBJ1-2, with unresolved D. Deletions cut 4 bases from V and 2 bases from J, with 8 bases between. Germline V CDR1 and CDR2: DFQATT, SNEGSKA (reference sequence). The CDR3 spans 12 residues. The CDR3 region is CSAIAENYGYTF. The DNA of the CDR3 is TGCAGTGCTATCGCTGAGAACTATGGCTACACCTTC.

CDR3 protein: CASSLGLAAQETQYF. Here the CDR3 DNA reads TGTGCCAGCAGCTTAGGACTAGCGGCCCAAGAGACCCAGTACTTC. The chain is built from TRBV7-8 and TRBJ2-5, with TRBD2 matching 9 bases. CDR3 length: 15 residues. Per the germline V gene, CDR1 is SGHVS and CDR2 is FQNEAQ. V lost 1 base to trimming and J lost 1 base; unmatched junction nucleotides: 1.

V gene TRBV2 combines with J gene TRBJ2-3, with D perhaps TRBD1 or TRBD2 (5 bases each). Germline V lookup: CDR1 SNHLY, CDR2 FYNNEI. This CDR3 has 15 amino acids. V was trimmed by 7 bases and J by 0 bases, leaving 14 bases between them. CDR3 region: CASTNRDQSTDTQYF. In nucleotides, the CDR3 is TGTGCCAGCACGAACCGGGACCAGAGCACAGATACGCAGTATTTT.

V is TRBV20-1 and J is TRBJ2-3; the match to TRBD2 covers 10 bases. The CDR3 spans 15 residues. Looked up from germline, CDR1 is DFQATT and CDR2 is SNEGSKA (reference sequence). V lost 4 bases and J lost 3; bases outside the gene matches: 7. The CDR3 DNA follows: TGCAGTGCTATCCGTAGACTAGCGGGTACAGATACGCAGTATTTT. As protein: CSAIRRLAGTDTQYF.

The CDR3 loop is CAWSVIPGLAGPYEQYF. The CDR3, as DNA: TGTGCCTGGAGTGTAATCCCGGGACTAGCGGGACCCTACGAGCAGTACTTC. This chain connects TRBV30 to TRBJ2-7; TRBD2 matches at 13 bases. Germline CDR1 GTSNPN, CDR2 SVGIG (reference sequence). Trimming removed 0 bases from V and 2 bases from J; junction bases left unmatched: 7. CDR3 length: 17 residues.

The V call is TRBV29-1, the J call TRBJ2-5; no reliable D call. The CDR3 sequence is 12 residues long. CDR1 is SQVTM and CDR2 is ANQGSEA in the germline V gene. V lost 5 bases, J lost 2 bases, and 9 bases lay in between. CDR3 sequence reads: CSVRRPQETQYF. The CDR3 DNA follows: TGCAGCGTTAGACGACCTCAAGAGACCCAGTACTTC.

This sequence joins TRBV3-1 and TRBJ1-1; tentatively, D is TRBD1 (6 bases). From germline, CDR1 is LGHDT and CDR2 YNNKEL (reference sequence). This CDR3 is 14 amino acids long. V was cut by 4 bases and J by 4 bases, with 13 bases left in between. This CDR3 reads CASSPGRGTTEAFF. The DNA for the CDR3 is TGTGCCAGCAGCCCCGGTAGGGGGACCACTGAAGCTTTCTTT.

This chain uses TRBV6-6 with TRBJ1-2, with D possibly being TRBD1 (6 bases). Deletions cut 6 bases from V and 2 bases from J, with 10 bases between. The CDR3 extends over 13 amino acids. Germline CDR1 and CDR2: MNHNY and SVGAGI (reference sequence). CDR3 residues: CASRTDSNYGYTF. CDR3 nucleotide sequence: TGTGCCAGCAGAACGGACAGCAACTATGGCTACACCTTC.

This clonotype was recorded once. The chain recombines TRBV28 with TRBJ1-1; a weak D match, TRBD1 (5 bases). This CDR3 contains 14 residues. V lost 1 base, J lost 8 bases, and 14 bases lay in between. The V gene's germline CDR1 is MDHEN and CDR2 SYDVKM. CDR3 region: CASSLSSGLSEAFF. Here the CDR3 DNA reads TGTGCCAGCAGTTTATCTTCGGGACTTTCGGAAGCTTTCTTT.

The genes are TRBV2 and TRBJ2-5, with no clear D. CDR1 SNHLY and CDR2 FYNNEI come from the germline V gene. The CDR3 runs 13 residues. Trimming took off 5 bases at V and 0 bases at J, with 7 bases between the two ends. CDR3 sequence (DNA): TGTGCCAGCAGTAAAGATAACCAAGAGACCCAGTACTTC. Translation: CASSKDNQETQYF. Complete variable domain (other parts from reference TRBV2 and TRBJ2-5): EPEVTQTPSHQVTQMGQEVILRCVPISNHLYFYWYRQILGQKVEFLVSFYNNEISEKSEIFDDQFSVERPDGSNFTLKIRSTKLEDSAMYFCASSKDNQETQYFGPGTRLLVL.

The J gene is TRBJ2-3, the V gene TRBV25-1, with 12 bases lining up with TRBD2. Germline V lookup: CDR1 MGHDK, CDR2 SYGVNS. Trimming removed 6 bases from V and 8 bases from J; junction bases left unmatched: 6. The CDR3 sequence is 14 residues long. CDR3 in amino acids: CASRLAGGQSTQYF. Written as DNA, the CDR3 is TGTGCCAGCAGGCTAGCGGGAGGGCAGAGTACGCAGTATTTT.

The V call is TRBV9, the J call TRBJ2-7, with 9 positions matching TRBD1. V lost 3 bases and J lost 5; bases outside the gene matches: 6. Germline assignment: CDR1 SGDLS and CDR2 YYNGEE. The CDR3 spans 14 residues. Here the CDR3 reads CASSGRDRVDEQYF. CDR3 nucleotides: TGTGCCAGCAGCGGCCGGGACAGGGTCGACGAGCAGTACTTC.

CDR3: CSAIQRTDTQYF. Written as DNA, the CDR3 is TGCAGTGCTATACAGCGCACAGATACGCAGTATTTT. V usage is TRBV20-1 and J usage is TRBJ2-3; no clear D gene. This CDR3 is built from 12 residues. Between the trimmed V and J ends, which lost 4 bases and 1 base, there was a span of 6 bases. From germline, CDR1 is DFQATT and CDR2 SNEGSKA (reference sequence).

The chain couples TRBV29-1 to TRBJ1-2; D perhaps matches TRBD1 (5 bases). V was clipped by 6 bases and J by 0 bases, with 14 bases between them. The CDR3 is 14 amino acids. Germline lookup yields CDR1 SQVTM and CDR2 ANQGSEA. CDR3 nucleotides: TGCAGCGTCCTCGGGGGGGAGACTAACTATGGCTACACCTTC. This encodes CSVLGGETNYGYTF.

The count of this clonotype is one. CDR3 sequence reads: CASSLTQRNQPQHF. CDR3 coding DNA: TGTGCCAGCAGTTTAACACAGCGCAATCAGCCCCAGCATTTT. The V and J genes are TRBV12-3 or TRBV12-4 and TRBJ1-5, with D unresolved. This CDR3 is 14 amino acids long. V was cut by 2 bases and J by 2 bases, with 7 bases left in between.

The J gene is TRBJ2-3, the V gene TRBV7-6; TRBD2 matches at 8 bases. This CDR3 spans 14 amino acids. V was pared by 6 bases and J by 3 bases, with 5 bases of the junction left unmatched. Germline assignment: CDR1 SGHVS and CDR2 FNYEAQ. CDR3: CASRRTGGTDTQYF. CDR3 sequence (DNA): TGTGCCAGCAGAAGGACGGGGGGGACAGATACGCAGTATTTT. Complete variable domain (other parts from reference TRBV7-6 and TRBJ2-3): GAGVSQSPRYKVTKRGQDVALRCDPISGHVSLYWYRQALGQGPEFLTYFNYEAQQDKSGLPNDRFSAERPEGSISTLTIQRTEQRDSAMYRCASRRTGGTDTQYFGPGTRLTVL.

The CDR3 sequence: CSARDLRGPEAFF. As DNA, the CDR3 is TGCAGTGCTAGAGATTTAAGGGGCCCCGAAGCTTTCTTT. The J gene is TRBJ1-1, the V gene TRBV20-1; D is possibly TRBD1 (5 bases). This CDR3 region has 13 residues. Germline-derived CDR1 and CDR2 are DFQATT and SNEGSKA (reference sequence). V lost 0 bases to trimming and J lost 8 bases, with 13 bases between them.

The rearrangement links TRBV30 to TRBJ1-1, with TRBD1 matching 7 bases. With 4 bases clipped from V and 1 base from J, the junction kept 3 bases outside the gene matches. There are 13 residues in the CDR3. Germline lookup yields CDR1 GTSNPN and CDR2 SVGIG (reference sequence). The CDR3 here is CAWIGTANTEAFF. The CDR3 nucleotides read TGTGCCTGGATTGGGACAGCGAACACTGAAGCTTTCTTT.

The chain uses TRBV5-6 and TRBJ2-1; D not certain. CDR3 size: 13 residues. Germline V gene lookup returns CDR1 SGHDT and CDR2 YYEEEE. The V end lost 4 bases, the J end lost 10 bases, and 15 bases lay between the germline ends. The CDR3 here is CASSTPPGPEQFF. CDR3 DNA: TGTGCCAGCAGCACCCCCCCCGGGCCCGAGCAGTTCTTC.

This clonotype was recorded once. This chain joins TRBV12-3 or TRBV12-4 and TRBJ2-1, with D possibly matching TRBD1 (5 bases). The length of the CDR3 is 16 residues. V lost 5 bases and J lost 5, with 19 bases in between. For the CDR3, the DNA is TGTGCCAGCAGTCCCTACAGGAACACGTATAACAATGAGCAGTTCTTC. This sequence encodes CASSPYRNTYNNEQFF.

The chain links TRBV29-1 to TRBJ2-7; maybe TRBD1 (6 bases). The CDR3 extends over 11 amino acids. Trimming pared 5 bases from V and 3 bases from J, leaving 8 bases between. Germline loops: CDR1 SQVTM, CDR2 ANQGSEA. CDR3 in DNA: TGCAGCGTTAAGGACAGCTACGAGCAGTACTTC. As protein: CSVKDSYEQYF.

The chain joins TRBV28 to TRBJ2-1; D not certain. Per the germline V gene, CDR1 is MDHEN and CDR2 is SYDVKM. The V end was cut by 3 bases, the J end by 9 bases, with 9 bases between. This CDR3 is 12 amino acids long. The CDR3 coding sequence is TGTGCCAGCAGTTTGGATCTTTCTGAGCAGTTCTTC. It yields the protein CASSLDLSEQFF.